The clone carrying this T cell receptor beta chain appeared once. Antigen specificity is unknown. Germline loops: CDR1 SQVTM, CDR2 ANQGSEA. The CDR3 is 12 amino acids. V gave up 5 bases and J gave up 8 bases, with 15 bases separating them. This specimen belongs to a study of Ad26.COV2.S vaccination and SARS-CoV-2 variants. Overall study context: Donor had been placed in the Ad26.COV2.S arm of the COV1001 trial. In the study, Ad26.COV2.S was injected intramuscularly once, or twice 56 days apart.

Study-level findings and limits: Placebo recipients trailed vaccine recipients in spike-specific TCR breadth.

Assay used: immunoSEQ multiplex PCR; TCRdb lists only in-frame clones, some missing. The table includes more than 350,000 clones, 80% to 95% detected once. Stated treatment: over 15 received Ad26.COV2.S at low or high dose, single or two shots; 5 received placebo; per-sample allocation not given. Sampling happened 63 days after the first vaccine or placebo injection. The vaccine antigen was prefusion-stabilized Wuhan SARS-CoV-2 spike. The specimen was peripheral blood, collected in a trial of Ad26.COV2.S vaccine versus placebo. The sequence was obtained from a person aged 18-60 years who received the Ad26.COV2.S COVID-19 vaccine or a placebo. V and J are TRBV29-1 and TRBJ1-2; D ambiguous. CDR3 DNA: TGCAGCGTTTTAGGACCTGGCGAAGGCTACACCTTC. This codes for CSVLGPGEGYTF.